These T cell receptor beta chains were read from a single sample in a study of naive and memory T cell subsets. TCRdb used MiXCR to reprocess the 5' RACE reads, holding one entry per CDR3 protein. The sample includes 55,000 to 65,000 distinct CDR3 sequences, 8% of them seen just once. These receptors all stem from a female donor in good health. Each CDR3 is given with its conserved first and last residue. D genes are given only for firm matches. Clone sizes are given selectively: once, few, many, or a class where the clone is expanded.

v_call: TRBV28; d_call: TRBD1; j_call: TRBJ2-1; clone_size: many; cdr3_nt: TGTGCCAGCAGTTTTGCCAGGGGGCTCGATGAGCAGTTCTTC; cdr3_aa: CASSFARGLDEQFF
v_call: TRBV5-1; d_call: TRBD2; j_call: TRBJ2-3; clone_size: .; cdr3_nt: TGCGCCAGCAGCTCGCGCACTAGCGGGGCCCTCGATACGCAGTATTTT; cdr3_aa: CASSSRTSGALDTQYF
v_call: TRBV11-3; d_call: TRBD1; j_call: TRBJ1-2; clone_size: few; cdr3_nt: TGTGCCAGCAGCTTAGATCGGACAGGGGGCGTGAGTGGCTACACCTTC; cdr3_aa: CASSLDRTGGVSGYTF
v_call: TRBV12-3/TRBV12-4; d_call: TRBD2; j_call: TRBJ2-3; clone_size: many; cdr3_nt: TGTGCCAGCAGTTCACCGGGACTAGTTGTAGATACGCAGTATTTT; cdr3_aa: CASSSPGLVVDTQYF
v_call: TRBV19; d_call: TRBD2; j_call: TRBJ2-3; clone_size: once; cdr3_nt: TGTGCCAGTAGTATAGGAGGACTAGCGGGAGCCGGGACAGATACGCAGTATTTT; cdr3_aa: CASSIGGLAGAGTDTQYF
v_call: TRBV18; d_call: .; j_call: TRBJ2-7; clone_size: .; cdr3_nt: TGTGCCAGCTCACAGACCGGGCCCCCTGGAAACTACGAGCAGTACTTC; cdr3_aa: CASSQTGPPGNYEQYF
v_call: TRBV12-3/TRBV12-4; d_call: TRBD1; j_call: TRBJ1-6; clone_size: many; cdr3_nt: TGTGCCAGCAGTTCTCCACCGGGACAGAACAATTCACCCCTCCACTTT; cdr3_aa: CASSSPPGQNNSPLHF
v_call: TRBV4-1; d_call: TRBD1; j_call: TRBJ1-2; clone_size: few; cdr3_nt: TGCGCCAGCAGCCCCAACAGGGGAGATGGCTACACCTTC; cdr3_aa: CASSPNRGDGYTF
v_call: TRBV20-1; d_call: .; j_call: TRBJ2-3; clone_size: many; cdr3_nt: TGCAGTGCTCCCGACTCCGGAGATACGCAGTATTTT; cdr3_aa: CSAPDSGDTQYF
v_call: TRBV21-1; d_call: .; j_call: TRBJ2-1; clone_size: many; cdr3_nt: TGTGCCAGCAGCAAAGCAGCGGGAGAAAGGGCGGTCAATGAGCAGTTCTTC; cdr3_aa: CASSKAAGERAVNEQFF
v_call: TRBV20-1; d_call: TRBD1; j_call: TRBJ1-5; clone_size: few; cdr3_nt: TGCAGTGCTATACCAGGGGGGGATCAGCCCCAGCATTTT; cdr3_aa: CSAIPGGDQPQHF
v_call: TRBV4-1; d_call: TRBD2; j_call: TRBJ2-3; clone_size: few; cdr3_nt: TGCGCCAGCAGTCCCCCGGGACTAGCGGGGACAGATACGCAGTATTTT; cdr3_aa: CASSPPGLAGTDTQYF
v_call: TRBV29-1; d_call: .; j_call: TRBJ1-1; clone_size: many; cdr3_nt: TGCAGCGTTGGGGGGTGGAACACTGAAGCTTTCTTT; cdr3_aa: CSVGGWNTEAFF
v_call: TRBV5-1; d_call: .; j_call: TRBJ1-1; clone_size: many; cdr3_nt: TGCGCCAGCAGCTTGACAGGGTTCACTGAAGCTTTCTTT; cdr3_aa: CASSLTGFTEAFF
v_call: TRBV7-7; d_call: TRBD2; j_call: TRBJ2-5; clone_size: .; cdr3_nt: TGTGCTAGCAGCTTAGGCGGGACTAGCGAAGAGACCCAGTACTTC; cdr3_aa: CASSLGGTSEETQYF
v_call: TRBV6-6; d_call: .; j_call: TRBJ1-2; clone_size: few; cdr3_nt: TGTGCCAGCAGTTACTCGAAATTGGCTAACTATGGCTACACCTTC; cdr3_aa: CASSYSKLANYGYTF
v_call: TRBV2; d_call: .; j_call: TRBJ1-4; clone_size: many; cdr3_nt: TGTGCCAGCAGTCGGCTTAATGAAAAACTGTTTTTT; cdr3_aa: CASSRLNEKLFF
v_call: TRBV20-1; d_call: .; j_call: TRBJ1-2; clone_size: .; cdr3_nt: TGCAGTGCCCTTAGTCCTGTTTCCTACTATGGCTACACCTTC; cdr3_aa: CSALSPVSYYGYTF
v_call: TRBV6-5; d_call: .; j_call: TRBJ1-1; clone_size: many; cdr3_nt: TGTGCCAGCAGTTATCTTGGAACTGAAGCTTTCTTT; cdr3_aa: CASSYLGTEAFF
v_call: TRBV29-1; d_call: TRBD1; j_call: TRBJ2-2; clone_size: few; cdr3_nt: TGCAGCGTGACCGGGACAGGGGGCCTCCCCGGGGAGCTGTTTTTT; cdr3_aa: CSVTGTGGLPGELFF
v_call: TRBV9; d_call: .; j_call: TRBJ2-7; clone_size: many; cdr3_nt: TGTGCCAGCAGCGTAATGTATGATACCGGAAAGGGAGAGCAGTACTTC; cdr3_aa: CASSVMYDTGKGEQYF
v_call: TRBV6-2/TRBV6-3; d_call: .; j_call: TRBJ1-5; clone_size: .; cdr3_nt: TGTGCCAGCAGTTTTCTCGAATTAGGGTATAGCAATCAGCCCCGGCATTTT; cdr3_aa: CASSFLELGYSNQPRHF
v_call: TRBV6-5; d_call: .; j_call: TRBJ2-7; clone_size: many; cdr3_nt: TGTGCCAGCAGTTACTCGGGCCCGGGTGCGGGGTCCTACGAGCAGTACTTC; cdr3_aa: CASSYSGPGAGSYEQYF
v_call: TRBV20-1; d_call: .; j_call: TRBJ2-5; clone_size: .; cdr3_nt: TGCAGTGCTAGAGTTCCCCGGGGGTGGGAGACCCAGTACTTC; cdr3_aa: CSARVPRGWETQYF
v_call: TRBV20-1; d_call: .; j_call: TRBJ1-5; clone_size: many; cdr3_nt: TGCAGTGCTAGAGATAGGCAGGGAGGCGGACAGCCCCAGCATTTT; cdr3_aa: CSARDRQGGGQPQHF
v_call: TRBV25-1; d_call: TRBD1; j_call: TRBJ1-2; clone_size: many; cdr3_nt: TGTGCCAGCAGTGAACGGGGGGACAGATATGGCTACACCTTC; cdr3_aa: CASSERGDRYGYTF
v_call: TRBV20-1; d_call: .; j_call: TRBJ2-2; clone_size: few; cdr3_nt: TGCAGTGCTGCTCCAGGGCGGGGTGGGACCGGGGAGCTGTTTTTT; cdr3_aa: CSAAPGRGGTGELFF
v_call: TRBV6-5; d_call: TRBD2; j_call: TRBJ2-7; clone_size: few; cdr3_nt: TGTGCCAGCAGTGGGGGAGGAGCGGGGAACTACGAGCAGTACTTC; cdr3_aa: CASSGGGAGNYEQYF
v_call: TRBV2; d_call: TRBD2; j_call: TRBJ2-3; clone_size: few; cdr3_nt: TGTGCCAGCACCCGACCACCGGGACTAGCGGGAGGGACAAAGTATTTT; cdr3_aa: CASTRPPGLAGGTKYF
v_call: TRBV5-1; d_call: TRBD1; j_call: TRBJ2-5; clone_size: many; cdr3_nt: TGCGCCAGCAGCTTAGCCATCCGGACAGGGGTCCAAGAGACCCAGTACTTC; cdr3_aa: CASSLAIRTGVQETQYF
v_call: TRBV13; d_call: TRBD1; j_call: TRBJ1-5; clone_size: few; cdr3_nt: TGTGCCAGCAGCTTTAGGGGGCGCGGGAGCAATCAGCCCCAGCATTTT; cdr3_aa: CASSFRGRGSNQPQHF
v_call: TRBV6-5; d_call: .; j_call: TRBJ2-3; clone_size: .; cdr3_nt: TGTGCCAGCAGGACGGGGGTCTGGAGTACAGATACGCAGTATTTT; cdr3_aa: CASRTGVWSTDTQYF
v_call: TRBV7-2; d_call: TRBD2; j_call: TRBJ2-7; clone_size: .; cdr3_nt: TGTGCCAGCAGCTTAGCGTCTAGCGGGAGACACGAGCAGTACTTC; cdr3_aa: CASSLASSGRHEQYF
v_call: TRBV30; d_call: TRBD2; j_call: TRBJ2-2; clone_size: few; cdr3_nt: TGTGCCTTGACGGGAGGTACCGGGGAGCTGTTTTTT; cdr3_aa: CALTGGTGELFF
v_call: TRBV7-2; d_call: TRBD2; j_call: TRBJ2-1; clone_size: few; cdr3_nt: TGTGCCAGCAGCTCCCAAACGAGAGCGGGAGGAAGGAATGAGCAGTTCTTC; cdr3_aa: CASSSQTRAGGRNEQFF
v_call: TRBV11-2; d_call: TRBD1; j_call: TRBJ2-1; clone_size: .; cdr3_nt: TGTGCCAGCAGCTTAGGGGACAGGGGAGGCTACAATGAGCAGTTCTTC; cdr3_aa: CASSLGDRGGYNEQFF
v_call: TRBV6-5; d_call: TRBD1; j_call: TRBJ1-2; clone_size: .; cdr3_nt: TGTGCCAGCACCGTGGGGACAGGGGGATCGGGCTACACCTTC; cdr3_aa: CASTVGTGGSGYTF
v_call: TRBV4-1; d_call: .; j_call: TRBJ1-4; clone_size: few; cdr3_nt: TGCGCCAGCAGCCAAGACGGTCAAAAACTGTTTTTT; cdr3_aa: CASSQDGQKLFF
v_call: TRBV28; d_call: .; j_call: TRBJ2-3; clone_size: many; cdr3_nt: TGTGCCAGCAGTTTAGTTCCGGTTCGGAATACGCAGTATTTT; cdr3_aa: CASSLVPVRNTQYF
v_call: TRBV20-1; d_call: .; j_call: TRBJ1-3; clone_size: many; cdr3_nt: TGCAGTGCTAGTTCAGGGTCTGGAAACACCATATATTTT; cdr3_aa: CSASSGSGNTIYF
v_call: TRBV2; d_call: TRBD2; j_call: TRBJ2-1; clone_size: few; cdr3_nt: TGTGCCAGCAGGCTAGCGGGGGTTTACAATGAGCAGTTCTTC; cdr3_aa: CASRLAGVYNEQFF
v_call: TRBV7-8; d_call: .; j_call: TRBJ2-3; clone_size: few; cdr3_nt: TGTGCCAGCAGCTTGACAGTACGCACAGATACGCAGTATTTT; cdr3_aa: CASSLTVRTDTQYF
v_call: TRBV20-1; d_call: .; j_call: TRBJ1-4; clone_size: .; cdr3_nt: TGCAGTGCCATAACTCACTCCGGGGAAAAACTGTTTTTT; cdr3_aa: CSAITHSGEKLFF
v_call: TRBV29-1; d_call: TRBD2; j_call: TRBJ2-3; clone_size: .; cdr3_nt: TGCAGCGTTCAAACCGGGACTAGCGGGGGGGTAGCCACAGATACGCAGTATTTT; cdr3_aa: CSVQTGTSGGVATDTQYF
v_call: TRBV12-3/TRBV12-4; d_call: .; j_call: TRBJ1-1; clone_size: many; cdr3_nt: TGTGCCAGCAACCCAGGACAGCGAAACACTGAAGCTTTCTTT; cdr3_aa: CASNPGQRNTEAFF
v_call: TRBV5-1; d_call: TRBD2; j_call: TRBJ2-1; clone_size: .; cdr3_nt: TGCGCCAGCAGCTTGGCCGGGACTAGCGGGATCCGGCCCCCGTACAATGAGCAGTTCTTC; cdr3_aa: CASSLAGTSGIRPPYNEQFF
v_call: TRBV30; d_call: .; j_call: TRBJ1-3; clone_size: few; cdr3_nt: TGTGCCTGGATACGGGCCGGATCTGGAAACACCATATATTTT; cdr3_aa: CAWIRAGSGNTIYF
v_call: TRBV12-3/TRBV12-4; d_call: .; j_call: TRBJ1-1; clone_size: many; cdr3_nt: TGTGCCAGCACCCGGGGGAGCGGAAATGACATGAACACTGAAGCTTTCTTT; cdr3_aa: CASTRGSGNDMNTEAFF
v_call: TRBV20-1; d_call: .; j_call: TRBJ1-5; clone_size: many; cdr3_nt: TGCAGTGCTAGTCCGACGGTAACCAGGGCCAATCAGCCCCAGCATTTT; cdr3_aa: CSASPTVTRANQPQHF
v_call: TRBV6-2/TRBV6-3; d_call: TRBD2; j_call: TRBJ2-1; clone_size: many; cdr3_nt: TGTGCCAGCAGCATGAGCGGGGGGGCCTCTGAGCAGTTCTTC; cdr3_aa: CASSMSGGASEQFF
v_call: TRBV18; d_call: .; j_call: TRBJ2-5; clone_size: few; cdr3_nt: TGTGCCAGCTCACCAATGGCAGGGCTGAACCAAGAGACCCAGTACTTC; cdr3_aa: CASSPMAGLNQETQYF
v_call: TRBV20-1; d_call: .; j_call: TRBJ2-4; clone_size: .; cdr3_nt: TGCAGTGCTAGAGATGTCCTGGAGGGGATAACCAAAAACATTCAGTACTTC; cdr3_aa: CSARDVLEGITKNIQYF
v_call: TRBV30; d_call: TRBD1; j_call: TRBJ2-7; clone_size: many; cdr3_nt: TGTGCCTGGGGGACAGGGCCCGAGCAGTACTTC; cdr3_aa: CAWGTGPEQYF
v_call: TRBV19; d_call: .; j_call: TRBJ2-3; clone_size: .; cdr3_nt: TGTGCCAGTAGTATTGGCGGCGGGGGCATCAGCACAGATACGCAGTATTTT; cdr3_aa: CASSIGGGGISTDTQYF
v_call: TRBV12-3/TRBV12-4; d_call: .; j_call: TRBJ1-5; clone_size: few; cdr3_nt: TGTGCCAGCAGTTTTAGACAGGACAATCAGCCCCAGCATTTT; cdr3_aa: CASSFRQDNQPQHF
v_call: TRBV28; d_call: .; j_call: TRBJ1-4; clone_size: few; cdr3_nt: TGTGCCAGCAGTTTGACAGGAGAGTGGTCAGAACTGTTTTTT; cdr3_aa: CASSLTGEWSELFF
v_call: TRBV11-2; d_call: .; j_call: TRBJ2-5; clone_size: .; cdr3_nt: TGTGCCACACGCTCGGGGGGCAGGGAGACCCAGTACTTC; cdr3_aa: CATRSGGRETQYF